The clone carrying this T cell receptor (beta chain) was seen at least ten times. Its antigen is unidentified. V shed 7 bases and J shed 5 bases, with 8 bases lying between them. This CDR3 is built from 11 residues. TCRdb called the 5' RACE reads again in MiXCR, with one record for every CDR3 protein. This table has some 560,000 distinct CDR3 sequences, under 25% appearing once. This sample was included in a study of T cells after yellow fever vaccination. Study-level points and caveats: Clones that expanded after primary vaccination mostly reappeared after the booster (96% CD4, 70% to 90% CD8).

The chain has TRBV12-3 or TRBV12-4 and TRBJ2-5; D not resolved. This material consisted of PBMCs, taken 15 days after the yellow fever booster vaccination. The TCR comes from a man aged 30 to 39 who received the YFV17D yellow fever vaccine. The CDR3 coding sequence is TGTGCCAGCACCTTGCAGGAGACCCAGTACTTC. Translating gives CASTLQETQYF.